This passage covers 23 T cell receptor beta chains from one sample sequenced in a study of shared clonotypes between healthy human individuals. Profiling relied on immunoSEQ multiplex PCR, and the TCRdb table lists in-frame clones only, not all of them. The table records 850,000 to 1,100,000 clones, approximately 75% of them present only once. Input material: memory CD4+ T cells from PBMCs. Noted subset: CD45RA-negative fraction. The receptor set was obtained from a man aged 18 to 30 in good health. Some clones in this sample may be carry-over from other donors' samples.

The rearrangement uses TRBV6-4 and TRBJ2-7; perhaps TRBD2 as D (5 bases). The length of the CDR3 is 12 residues. V was pared by 2 bases and J by 6 bases, with 8 bases between. Germline V CDR1 and CDR2: MRHNA, SNTAGT. The CDR3 spells CASSDRGGEQYF. The CDR3 nucleotides are TGTGCCAGCAGTGACCGGGGTGGCGAGCAGTACTTC.

The V gene is TRBV18, the J gene TRBJ2-1; possible D gene TRBD1, 6 bases. The V gene lost 3 bases and the J gene lost 8 bases, with 14 bases spanning the gap. The CDR3 consists of 14 residues. Germline V gene data show CDR1 as KGHSH and CDR2 as LQKENI. The CDR3, as DNA: TGTGCCAGCTCACCTGTGACAGGTGGCTATGAGCAGTTCTTC. It translates to CASSPVTGGYEQFF.

This rearrangement joins TRBV5-1 to TRBJ2-3, with 8 bases aligning to TRBD1. After removal of 1 base from V and 5 bases from J, the junction contained 9 bases not matched to a gene. The CDR3 totals 16 residues. The V gene's germline CDR1 is SGHRS and CDR2 YFSETQ. CDR3 DNA: TGCGCCAGCAGCTTGAAGTCCACAGGGGGTGGAGATACGCAGTATTTT. Amino acids: CASSLKSTGGGDTQYF.

The chain combines TRBV7-9 with TRBJ1-1, with 7 bases that match TRBD1. This CDR3 has 15 amino acids. CDR1 and CDR2 from the germline V gene are SEHNR and FQNEAQ (reference sequence). The trim removed 4 bases at V and 2 bases at J, leaving 7 bases unmatched. In DNA, the CDR3 is TGTGCCAGCAGCTCTTCGGACAGGCGAAACACTGAAGCTTTCTTT. Translated: CASSSSDRRNTEAFF.

This rearrangement joins TRBV5-3 to TRBJ2-7; 7 bases are a match to TRBD1. TRBV5-3 counts as an open reading frame of uncertain function. The trim removed 7 bases at V and 0 bases at J, leaving 7 bases unmatched. The CDR3 covers 14 residues. The DNA of the CDR3 is TGTGCCAGAGGGAAGACAGGGAACTCCTACGAGCAGTACTTC. Translating it yields CARGKTGNSYEQYF.

The V gene is TRBV14, the J gene TRBJ2-1; D ambiguous. This CDR3 contains 12 residues. The germline gives CDR1 SGHDN, CDR2 FVKESK. Trimming pared 2 bases from V and 10 bases from J, leaving 9 bases between. CDR3 DNA: TGTGCCAGCAGCCAACCCGGGCCCGAGCAGTTCTTC. Amino acid sequence: CASSQPGPEQFF.

The chain combines TRBV5-1 with TRBJ2-3; TRBD2 agrees at 13 bases. This CDR3 is 17 amino acids long. The V segment lost 4 bases and the J segment 11 bases; nucleotides outside the gene matches: 16. Germline V gene sequence: CDR1 SGHRS, CDR2 YFSETQ. DNA of the CDR3: TGCGCCAGCAGCCCCGCCAGGGCCAGTCGACTAGCGGGAGGGCAGTATTTT. It specifies CASSPARASRLAGGQYF. Full variable domain (remainder filled in from reference TRBV5-1 and TRBJ2-3): KAGVTQTPRYLIKTRGQQVTLSCSPISGHRSVSWYQQTPGQGLQFLFEYFSETQRNKGNFPGRFSGRQFSNSRSEMNVSTLELGDSALYLCASSPARASRLAGGQYFGPGTRLTVL.

The genes are TRBV5-6 and TRBJ2-7; D may be TRBD2 (6 bases). V gave up 4 bases and J gave up 3 bases, with 17 bases separating them. This CDR3 spans 15 amino acids. The V gene's germline CDR1 is SGHDT and CDR2 YYEEEE. The CDR3 loop is CASSPTLGGYYEQYF. CDR3 nucleotides: TGTGCCAGCAGCCCAACCCTGGGGGGATACTACGAGCAGTACTTC.

This sequence joins TRBV18 and TRBJ2-5; D perhaps matches TRBD1 (6 bases). Trimming removed 2 bases from V and 4 bases from J, with 17 bases in between. This CDR3 is 16 amino acids long. Germline values: CDR1 KGHSH, CDR2 LQKENI. The CDR3 coding sequence is TGTGCCAGCTCACCAATCACAGGCGTAGGGGGAGAGACCCAGTACTTC. Translated, it gives CASSPITGVGGETQYF.

The J gene is TRBJ1-2, the V gene TRBV6-5; 8 bases are a match to TRBD1. CDR1 and CDR2 from the germline V gene are MNHEY and SVGAGI. Trimming took 7 bases from V and 8 from J; bases not matched to a gene: 15. The CDR3 consists of 15 residues. The CDR3 region is CASKETGEGMRGYTF. The CDR3 bases are TGTGCCAGCAAAGAGACAGGGGAAGGAATGAGGGGCTACACCTTC.

The chain joins TRBV7-9 to TRBJ1-3; D remains ambiguous. Trimming took off 2 bases at V and 0 bases at J, with 11 bases between the two ends. Germline assignment: CDR1 SEHNR and CDR2 FQNEAQ (reference sequence). CDR3 size: 16 residues. The CDR3 reads CASSLMGLSSGNTIYF. CDR3 bases: TGTGCCAGCAGCTTAATGGGCCTTAGCTCTGGAAACACCATATATTTT.

The chain couples TRBV2 to TRBJ2-7; D is unclear. Germline loops: CDR1 SNHLY, CDR2 FYNNEI. Trimming left V 2 bases short and J 2 bases short, with 13 bases between. This CDR3 has 15 amino acids. This CDR3 reads CASSEYRQVTYEQYF. CDR3 in DNA: TGTGCCAGCAGTGAATATAGGCAGGTAACCTACGAGCAGTACTTC.

The chain combines TRBV2 with TRBJ2-1; 10 positions agree with TRBD2. The CDR3 runs to 12 residues. The trim removed 8 bases at V and 10 bases at J, leaving 5 bases unmatched. Germline CDR1 and CDR2: SNHLY and FYNNEI. The CDR3 DNA sequence: TGTGCCAGCCTAGCGGGAGTGAGGGAGCAGTTCTTC. Protein sequence: CASLAGVREQFF.

Comment on this clone: This sample includes further DNA sequences coding for the same CDR3. The V and J genes are TRBV18 and TRBJ2-7; D is ambiguous. The ends were cut back, 3 bases at V and 3 bases at J, with 6 bases in the middle. This CDR3 comprises 12 residues. Germline V gives CDR1 KGHSH, CDR2 LQKENI. CDR3 region: CASSPERYEQYF. CDR3 in DNA: TGTGCCAGCTCACCGGAACGCTACGAGCAGTACTTC.

The chain uses TRBV5-4 and TRBJ2-5, with a possible D match to TRBD2 (7 bases). Germline CDR1 is SGHNT and CDR2 is YYREEE (reference sequence). The CDR3 runs 17 residues. V was pared by 4 bases and J by 5 bases, with 24 bases between. In DNA, the CDR3 is TGTGCCAGCAGCCCCGGACAGAACCTAGCGGACGAGGAGACCCAGTACTTC. Residues: CASSPGQNLADEETQYF.

A single count supports this clone. This sequence joins TRBV6-5 and TRBJ1-4; TRBD1 is a possible D gene (6 bases). V shed 7 bases and J shed 8 bases, with 20 bases lying between them. The CDR3 extends over 15 amino acids. Germline V gives CDR1 MNHEY, CDR2 SVGAGI. CDR3 loop: CASTPGGGAGEKLFF. The CDR3 coding sequence is TGTGCCAGCACTCCAGGAGGGGGGGCTGGGGAAAAACTGTTTTTT.

This chain uses TRBV6-5 with TRBJ1-1, with D perhaps matching TRBD1 (5 bases). Between the trimmed V and J ends, which lost 6 bases and 0 bases, there was a span of 14 bases. In germline, CDR1 is MNHEY, CDR2 SVGAGI. The CDR3 runs 15 residues. The CDR3 sequence: CASSPGHTLNTEAFF. The CDR3 DNA is TGTGCCAGCAGCCCTGGACACACCTTGAACACTGAAGCTTTCTTT.

The chain joins TRBV18 to TRBJ2-5, with 10 bases aligning to TRBD2. Germline V gene data show CDR1 as KGHSH and CDR2 as LQKENI. Trimming took 3 bases from V and 5 from J; bases not matched to a gene: 12. This CDR3 contains 17 residues. The CDR3, as DNA: TGTGCCAGCTCACCGCCACTAGCGGGAATAGGTTTGGAGACCCAGTACTTC. This sequence encodes CASSPPLAGIGLETQYF.

The chain has TRBV27 and TRBJ1-1; D is ambiguous. Trimming left V 6 bases short and J 4 bases short, with 15 bases between. The CDR3 consists of 14 residues. CDR1 and CDR2 (germline): MNHEY, SMNVEV (reference sequence). CDR3 protein: CASRLMDSGTEAFF. The CDR3 region has the DNA TGTGCCAGCAGACTTATGGACTCGGGCACTGAAGCTTTCTTT.

This clone was seen only once. This chain uses TRBV28 with TRBJ1-5; D is uncertain. The V end lost 8 bases, the J end lost 7 bases, and 15 bases lay between the germline ends. The CDR3 is 13 residues long. Germline loops: CDR1 MDHEN, CDR2 SYDVKM. The CDR3 DNA is TGTGCCAGCTTGGAGGCAGCGGGACAGCCCCAGCATTTT. Amino acid sequence: CASLEAAGQPQHF.

This clone has more than one count but fewer than ten. The chain joins TRBV19 to TRBJ1-1; weak D call: TRBD1 (5 bases). The V and J ends lost 7 bases and 7 bases respectively, with 13 bases between them. This CDR3 spans 12 amino acids. From germline, CDR1 is LNHDA and CDR2 SQIVND (reference sequence). The CDR3 DNA reads TGTGCCAGTACGCAGCAGGGTAGTGAAGCTTTCTTT. Protein sequence: CASTQQGSEAFF. The entire variable domain, with the rest obtained from reference TRBV19 and TRBJ1-1, is as follows: DGGITQSPKYLFRKEGQNVTLSCEQNLNHDAMYWYRQDPGQGLRLIYYSQIVNDFQKGDIAEGYSVSREKKESFPLTVTSAQKNPTAFYLCASTQQGSEAFFGQGTRLTVV.

This chain joins TRBV7-9 and TRBJ1-5, with D tentatively TRBD1 (5 bases). The germline V gene has CDR1 SEHNR and CDR2 FQNEAQ (reference sequence). The CDR3 is 14 amino acids. Trimming took 5 bases from V and 7 from J, leaving 15 bases between them. CDR3 amino acids: CASSPQGFQQPQHF. The DNA for the CDR3 is TGTGCCAGCAGCCCGCAGGGCTTTCAGCAGCCCCAGCATTTT.

The chain combines TRBV4-1 with TRBJ2-7; the D gene is possibly TRBD2 (6 bases). The CDR3 runs to 15 residues. The V and J ends lost 2 bases and 0 bases respectively, with 11 bases between them. Germline CDR1 and CDR2: MGHRA and YSYEKL. The CDR3 sequence is CASSQPAGSSYEQYF. Written as DNA, the CDR3 is TGCGCCAGCAGCCAACCTGCGGGGAGCTCCTACGAGCAGTACTTC.